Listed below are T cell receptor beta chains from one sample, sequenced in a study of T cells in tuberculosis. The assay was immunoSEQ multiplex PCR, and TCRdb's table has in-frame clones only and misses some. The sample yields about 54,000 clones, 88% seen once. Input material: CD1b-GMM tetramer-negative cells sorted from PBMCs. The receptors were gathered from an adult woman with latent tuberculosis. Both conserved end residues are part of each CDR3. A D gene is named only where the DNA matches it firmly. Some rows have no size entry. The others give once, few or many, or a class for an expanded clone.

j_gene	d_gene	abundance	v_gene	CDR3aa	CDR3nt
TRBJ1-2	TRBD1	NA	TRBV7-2	CASSLTRDSYGYTF	TGTGCCAGCAGCTTAACCAGGGACAGTTATGGCTACACCTTC
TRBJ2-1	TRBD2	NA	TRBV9	CASSVHPLAGEGEQFF	TGTGCCAGCAGCGTACATCCCCTAGCGGGAGAGGGTGAGCAGTTCTTC
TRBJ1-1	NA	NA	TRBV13	CASSLGGDTEAFF	TGTGCCAGCAGCTTAGGCGGGGACACTGAAGCTTTCTTT
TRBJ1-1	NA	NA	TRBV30	CAWNPGRGLNTEAFF	TGTGCCTGGAACCCTGGTCGGGGGTTGAACACTGAAGCTTTCTTT
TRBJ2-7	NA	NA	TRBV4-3	CASSQEGSRGSYEQYF	TGCGCCAGCAGCCAAGAAGGAAGCAGGGGCTCCTACGAGCAGTACTTC
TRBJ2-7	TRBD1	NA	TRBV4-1	CASSHPGTGVNEQYF	TGCGCCAGCAGCCATCCCGGGACAGGGGTAAACGAGCAGTACTTC
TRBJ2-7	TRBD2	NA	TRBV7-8	CASSSGGSGSSYEQYF	TGTGCCAGCAGCTCCGGTGGTAGCGGGAGCTCCTACGAGCAGTACTTC
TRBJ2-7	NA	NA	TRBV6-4	CASSAVEAYEQYF	TGTGCCAGCAGCGCTGTGGAGGCCTACGAGCAGTACTTC
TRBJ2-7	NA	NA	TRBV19	CASSLQGIGNYEQYF	TGTGCCAGTAGTTTACAGGGAATTGGAAACTACGAGCAGTACTTC
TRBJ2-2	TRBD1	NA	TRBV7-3	CASSSSGQITGELFF	TGTGCCAGCAGCTCCTCGGGACAGATCACCGGGGAGCTGTTTTTT
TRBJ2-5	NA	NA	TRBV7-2	CASSLQDSGGWETQYF	TGTGCCAGCAGCTTACAGGACTCCGGAGGTTGGGAGACCCAGTACTTC
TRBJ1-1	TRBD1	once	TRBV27	CASRPSDRGLGTEAFF	TGTGCCAGCAGACCGTCGGACAGGGGGCTGGGCACTGAAGCTTTCTTT
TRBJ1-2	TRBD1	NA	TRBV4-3	CASSGDRGLVNYGYTF	TGCGCCAGCAGCGGGGACAGGGGGCTCGTGAACTATGGCTACACCTTC
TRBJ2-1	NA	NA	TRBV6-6	CASSFIASYNEQFF	TGTGCCAGCAGCTTTATAGCCTCCTACAATGAGCAGTTCTTC
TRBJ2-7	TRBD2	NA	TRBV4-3	CASSQWGGSYEQYF	TGCGCCAGCAGCCAATGGGGCGGGAGCTACGAGCAGTACTTC
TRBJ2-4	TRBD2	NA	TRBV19	CASSVTGTSGNIQYF	TGTGCCAGTAGCGTAACCGGGACTAGCGGAAACATTCAGTACTTC
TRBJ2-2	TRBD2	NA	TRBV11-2	CASSLVLAGGPTGELFF	TGTGCCAGCAGCTTAGTACTAGCGGGGGGGCCCACCGGGGAGCTGTTTTTT
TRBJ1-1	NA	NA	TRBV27	CASSLGHLNTEAFF	TGTGCCAGCAGTCTCGGACATTTGAACACTGAAGCTTTCTTT
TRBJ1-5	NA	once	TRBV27	CASSLRGNQPQHF	TGTGCCAGCAGTTTGAGGGGGAATCAGCCCCAGCATTTT
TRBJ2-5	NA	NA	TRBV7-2	CASSLGGGYVQETQYF	TGTGCCAGCAGCTTAGGGGGCGGCTACGTACAAGAGACCCAGTACTTC
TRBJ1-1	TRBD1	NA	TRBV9	CASSGPQGGTEAFF	TGTGCCAGCAGCGGACCACAGGGGGGCACTGAAGCTTTCTTT
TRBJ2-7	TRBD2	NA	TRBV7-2	CASSFGAGVTSYEQYF	TGTGCCAGCAGCTTTGGAGCGGGAGTGACGTCCTACGAGCAGTACTTC
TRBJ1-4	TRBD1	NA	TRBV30	CAWGPGLGTGREKLFF	TGTGCCTGGGGACCCGGTTTAGGGACAGGGCGTGAAAAACTGTTTTTT
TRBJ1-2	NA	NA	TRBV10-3	CAISPGQGDGYTF	TGTGCCATCAGCCCCGGGCAGGGTGATGGCTACACCTTC
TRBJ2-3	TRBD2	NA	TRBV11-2	CASSLVGTSGGTDTQYF	TGTGCCAGCAGCTTAGTTGGGACTAGCGGGGGCACAGATACGCAGTATTTT
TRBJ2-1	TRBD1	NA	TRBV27	CASSFSGTGAGEQFF	TGTGCCAGCAGTTTCTCCGGGACAGGGGCTGGAGAGCAGTTCTTC
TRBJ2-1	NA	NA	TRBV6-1	CASMLAAGSYNEQFF	TGTGCCAGCATGTTGGCGGCGGGGTCCTACAATGAGCAGTTCTTC
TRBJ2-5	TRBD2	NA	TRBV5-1	CASSPLAGLQETQYF	TGCGCCAGCAGTCCTCTAGCGGGGCTACAAGAGACCCAGTACTTC
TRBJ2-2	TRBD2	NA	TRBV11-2	CASSLAASGSYTGELFF	TGTGCCAGCAGCTTAGCGGCTAGCGGGAGTTACACCGGGGAGCTGTTTTTT
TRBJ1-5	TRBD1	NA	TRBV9	CASSLSGLDRASNQPQHF	TGTGCCAGCAGCCTTTCTGGCCTTGACAGGGCTAGCAATCAGCCCCAGCATTTT
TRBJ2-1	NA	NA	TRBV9	CASSVAGSGYNEQFF	TGTGCCAGCAGCGTAGCTGGTAGCGGCTACAATGAGCAGTTCTTC
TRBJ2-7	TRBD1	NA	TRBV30	CAWSVGQGEYEQYF	TGTGCCTGGAGTGTTGGACAGGGGGAATACGAGCAGTACTTC
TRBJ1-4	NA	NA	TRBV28	CASSLIRDTVATNEKLFF	TGTGCCAGCAGTCTGATCCGGGACACAGTTGCAACTAATGAAAAACTGTTTTTT
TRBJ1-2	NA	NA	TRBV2	CASSQASANYGYTF	TGTGCCAGCTCCCAGGCATCAGCTAACTATGGCTACACCTTC
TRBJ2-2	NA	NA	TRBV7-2	CASSLSRTLSSGELFF	TGTGCCAGCAGCTTATCAAGGACACTATCCTCGGGGGAGCTGTTTTTT
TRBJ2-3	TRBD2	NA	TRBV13	CASSLSGGAAPDTQYF	TGTGCCAGCAGCTTAAGCGGGGGGGCTGCTCCAGATACGCAGTATTTT
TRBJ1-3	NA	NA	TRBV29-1	CSVEGGGGNTIYF	TGCAGCGTTGAAGGAGGAGGAGGAAACACCATATATTTT
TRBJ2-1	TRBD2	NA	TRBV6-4	CASSDSTGGGNEQFF	TGTGCCAGCAGTGACTCTACGGGAGGAGGGAATGAGCAGTTCTTC
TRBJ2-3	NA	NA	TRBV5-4	CASSFLTGTDTQYF	TGTGCCAGCAGCTTCCTGACAGGCACAGATACGCAGTATTTT
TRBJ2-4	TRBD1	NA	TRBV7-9	CASSPMTGDDIQYF	TGTGCCAGCAGCCCCATGACAGGGGATGACATTCAGTACTTC
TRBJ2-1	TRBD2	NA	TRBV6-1	CASSEGGLALDEQFF	TGTGCCAGCAGTGAAGGGGGACTAGCGTTAGATGAGCAGTTCTTC
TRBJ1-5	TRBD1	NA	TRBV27	CASRPRTGGQGGSNQPQHF	TGTGCCAGCAGACCTAGGACAGGGGGACAGGGCGGTAGCAATCAGCCCCAGCATTTT
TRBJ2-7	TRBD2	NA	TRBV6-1	CASTLSGSSYEQYF	TGTGCCAGCACTCTTAGCGGGAGCTCCTACGAGCAGTACTTC
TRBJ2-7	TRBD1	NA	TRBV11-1	CASSLDREREQYF	TGTGCCAGCAGCTTGGACAGGGAGCGGGAGCAGTACTTC
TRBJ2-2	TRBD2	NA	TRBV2	CASASRSLGTSGWGELFF	TGTGCCAGCGCATCCCGGTCATTGGGGACTAGCGGTTGGGGGGAGCTGTTTTTT
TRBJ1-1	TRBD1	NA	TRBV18	CASSRDRAEAFF	TGTGCCAGCTCTCGGGACAGGGCCGAAGCTTTCTTT
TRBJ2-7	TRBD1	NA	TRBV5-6	CASSMGQPYEQYF	TGTGCCAGCAGCATGGGACAGCCCTACGAGCAGTACTTC
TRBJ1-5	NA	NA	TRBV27	CASSSVRGHQPQHF	TGTGCCAGCAGTTCGGTCAGGGGACATCAGCCCCAGCATTTT
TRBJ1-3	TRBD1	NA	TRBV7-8	CASSYNTRQGFYGNTIYF	TGTGCCAGCAGCTACAACACAAGACAGGGCTTTTATGGAAACACCATATATTTT
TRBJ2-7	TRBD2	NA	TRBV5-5	CASSFSSGRSYEQYF	TGTGCCAGCAGCTTTAGTAGCGGGAGGTCCTACGAGCAGTACTTC
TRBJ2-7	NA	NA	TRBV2	CASSEMDSRYEQYF	TGTGCCAGCAGTGAGATGGACAGCCGTTACGAGCAGTACTTC
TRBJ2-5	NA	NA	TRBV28	CASSLPGETQYF	TGTGCCAGCAGTTTACCCGGGGAGACCCAGTACTTC
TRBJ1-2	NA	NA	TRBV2	CASNNVIYGYTF	TGTGCCAGCAACAACGTTATCTATGGCTACACCTTC